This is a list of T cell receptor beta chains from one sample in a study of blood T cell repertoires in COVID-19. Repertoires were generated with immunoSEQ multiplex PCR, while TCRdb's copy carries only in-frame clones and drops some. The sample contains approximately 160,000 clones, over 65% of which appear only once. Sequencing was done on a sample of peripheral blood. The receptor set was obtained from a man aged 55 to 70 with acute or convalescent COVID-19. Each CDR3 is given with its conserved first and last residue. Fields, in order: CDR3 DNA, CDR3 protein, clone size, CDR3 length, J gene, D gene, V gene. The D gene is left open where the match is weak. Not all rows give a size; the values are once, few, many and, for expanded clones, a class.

DNA: TGTGCCAGCAGCGGGACAGTTCCGGCCGAGCAGTACTTC
CDR3: CASSGTVPAEQYF
size: .
length: 13
J: TRBJ2-7
D: .
V: TRBV9

DNA: TGTGCCACCAGTGATCGTACAGCTGATAGCACAGATACGCAGTATTTT
CDR3: CATSDRTADSTDTQYF
size: .
length: 16
J: TRBJ2-3
D: .
V: TRBV24-1

DNA: TGCGCCAGTGGGGGGGGGACAGATACGCAGTATTTT
CDR3: CASGGGTDTQYF
size: .
length: 12
J: TRBJ2-3
D: TRBD2
V: TRBV10-2

DNA: TGTGCCAGTAGTCACAGGGTTTTGGATGAGCAGTTCTTC
CDR3: CASSHRVLDEQFF
size: once
length: 13
J: TRBJ2-1
D: .
V: TRBV19

DNA: TGTGCCTGGAGCAGCGGGGGGGCTTACGAGCAGTACTTC
CDR3: CAWSSGGAYEQYF
size: .
length: 13
J: TRBJ2-7
D: TRBD2
V: TRBV30

DNA: TGTGCCAGCAGCGTAGAAGGGGATTACGGCTACACCTTC
CDR3: CASSVEGDYGYTF
size: once
length: 13
J: TRBJ1-2
D: .
V: TRBV9

DNA: TGTGCCAGCAGTGATGCAGGCTCCTACAATGAGCAGTTCTTC
CDR3: CASSDAGSYNEQFF
size: few
length: 14
J: TRBJ2-1
D: .
V: TRBV6-1

DNA: TGTGCCAGCAGCCAGAGTGGGCAGCCCTACGAGCAGTACTTC
CDR3: CASSQSGQPYEQYF
size: .
length: 14
J: TRBJ2-7
D: .
V: TRBV5-4

DNA: TGCAGCGTCACAGGGGGCGCGGGAGGCTACACCTTC
CDR3: CSVTGGAGGYTF
size: once
length: 12
J: TRBJ1-2
D: TRBD1
V: TRBV29-1

DNA: TGTGCCAGCAGCGACAGGGTGAACACTGAAGCTTTCTTT
CDR3: CASSDRVNTEAFF
size: .
length: 13
J: TRBJ1-1
D: TRBD1
V: TRBV6-5

DNA: TGTGCCAGCAGCGTCGCCGGGGAGCTGTTTTTT
CDR3: CASSVAGELFF
size: .
length: 11
J: TRBJ2-2
D: .
V: TRBV9

DNA: TGTGCCAGCAGTTCCGACAGGAGCTCCTACGAGCAGTACTTC
CDR3: CASSSDRSSYEQYF
size: .
length: 14
J: TRBJ2-7
D: .
V: TRBV6-5

DNA: TGTGCCAGCAGCCCGACAGGGGGATATGGAGCCTACAATGAGCAGTTCTTC
CDR3: CASSPTGGYGAYNEQFF
size: .
length: 17
J: TRBJ2-1
D: TRBD1
V: TRBV11-2

DNA: TGTGCCTGGAGTGCTGAGACAGGGGGCCATTCACCCCTCCACTTT
CDR3: CAWSAETGGHSPLHF
size: .
length: 15
J: TRBJ1-6
D: TRBD1
V: TRBV30

DNA: TGTGCCAGCAGCTTCAGGGGGCGAGGCGAGCAGTACTTC
CDR3: CASSFRGRGEQYF
size: few
length: 13
J: TRBJ2-7
D: TRBD1
V: TRBV5-6

DNA: TGTGCCAGCAGCTTCGGGGACACTTATCAGCCCCAGCATTTT
CDR3: CASSFGDTYQPQHF
size: .
length: 14
J: TRBJ1-5
D: .
V: TRBV7-9

DNA: TGCGCCAGCAGCCAGAACAGGGGGGCGAGTCTCTATGGCTACACCTTC
CDR3: CASSQNRGASLYGYTF
size: few
length: 16
J: TRBJ1-2
D: TRBD1
V: TRBV4-1

DNA: TGTGCCAGCAGCGATTCTACAACTAATGAAAAACTGTTTTTT
CDR3: CASSDSTTNEKLFF
size: .
length: 14
J: TRBJ1-4
D: .
V: TRBV9

DNA: TGCAGCGTTGAAGAAGGGACTAGCGGGGGAGGCGGGGAGCTGTTTTTT
CDR3: CSVEEGTSGGGGELFF
size: .
length: 16
J: TRBJ2-2
D: TRBD2
V: TRBV29-1

DNA: TGTGCCAGCAGAGTACAGACCTACAATGAGCAGTTCTTC
CDR3: CASRVQTYNEQFF
size: .
length: 13
J: TRBJ2-1
D: .
V: TRBV6-5

DNA: TGTGCCAGTAGTGTGGGACAGGTGTCCTACGAGCAGTACTTC
CDR3: CASSVGQVSYEQYF
size: .
length: 14
J: TRBJ2-7
D: TRBD1
V: TRBV19

DNA: TGTGCCAGCAGCTTAGCCAGAAGTAGCACAGATACGCAGTATTTT
CDR3: CASSLARSSTDTQYF
size: .
length: 15
J: TRBJ2-3
D: .
V: TRBV13

DNA: TGTGTCCTATCCGGGACTAGCGGCGATAGGAAGCAGTTCTTC
CDR3: CVLSGTSGDRKQFF
size: .
length: 14
J: TRBJ2-1
D: TRBD2
V: TRBV30

DNA: TGTGCCAGCAGCCAATTCCAGGGGGTGAATGAGCAGTTCTTC
CDR3: CASSQFQGVNEQFF
size: .
length: 14
J: TRBJ2-1
D: TRBD1
V: TRBV3-1/TRBV3-2

DNA: TGTGCCAGCAGCGGGACTAGCGGGGACTACAATGAGCAGTTCTTC
CDR3: CASSGTSGDYNEQFF
size: .
length: 15
J: TRBJ2-1
D: TRBD2
V: TRBV9